Presented here are 26 T cell receptor beta chains from one specimen sequenced in a study of PD-1 blockade in mismatch repair-deficient tumors. No antigen has been assigned to these receptors. Using immunoSEQ multiplex PCR, the repertoire was profiled, and TCRdb retains in-frame clones only, with some absent. The sample lists 9,400 or so clones; about 90% were seen once. Time point in this sample: roughly 11-day in vitro stimulation with candidate mutation-associated neoantigen peptide 1. Here the sequenced sample was cells cultured in vitro, taken from a patient treated with pembrolizumab. The receptors originated from an adult with mismatch repair-deficient cancer.

This chain joins TRBV5-1 and TRBJ2-3; D is unresolved. The CDR3 has 12 amino acids. The V and J ends lost 2 bases and 2 bases respectively, with 3 bases between them. Germline V gene sequence: CDR1 SGHRS, CDR2 YFSETQ. This CDR3 reads CASSFYTDTQYF. CDR3 DNA sequence: TGCGCCAGCAGCTTCTACACAGATACGCAGTATTTT.

The V and J genes are TRBV10-1 and TRBJ1-2; possible D gene TRBD1, 5 bases. This CDR3 spans 13 amino acids. Trimming took off 4 bases at V and 7 bases at J, with 13 bases between the two ends. CDR1 WNHNN and CDR2 SYGVQD come from the germline V gene (reference sequence). The CDR3: CASSGGPGFGYTF. The CDR3 nucleotides read TGCGCCAGCAGTGGTGGACCAGGGTTTGGCTACACCTTC.

The chain links TRBV29-1 to TRBJ2-3, with a tentative D call TRBD1 (5 bases). Germline V gene data show CDR1 as SQVTM and CDR2 as ANQGSEA. There are 13 residues in the CDR3. V lost 4 bases, J lost 3 bases, and 11 bases lay in between. CDR3 in DNA: TGCAGCGTTGGAAGGGGCTCTACAGATACGCAGTATTTT. This sequence encodes CSVGRGSTDTQYF.

This clone came up once. The rearrangement uses TRBV18 and TRBJ1-3, with a possible D match to TRBD1 (6 bases). CDR1 is KGHSH and CDR2 is LQKENI in the germline V gene. The CDR3 sequence is 16 residues long. V lost 1 base and J lost 0, with 10 bases in between. CDR3 in DNA: TGTGCCAGCTCACCACGCGGACAGATCTCTGGAAACACCATATATTTT. This encodes CASSPRGQISGNTIYF. Full variable domain (missing parts from reference TRBV18 and TRBJ1-3): NAGVMQNPRHLVRRRGQEARLRCSPMKGHSHVYWYRQLPEEGLKFMVYLQKENIIDESGMPKERFSAEFPKEGPSILRIQQVVRGDSAAYFCASSPRGQISGNTIYFGEGSWLTVV.

The chain joins TRBV11-2 to TRBJ2-7; 11 nucleotides align to TRBD2. The CDR3 is 14 amino acids. CDR1 is SGHAT, CDR2 FQNNGV, per germline. V was pared by 0 bases and J by 6 bases, with 1 base of the junction left unmatched. The CDR3 here is CASSLELAGVEQYF. As DNA, the CDR3 is TGTGCCAGCAGCTTAGAACTAGCGGGAGTCGAGCAGTACTTC.

This chain uses TRBV10-2 with TRBJ2-3; TRBD2 matches 7 bases. Germline V gives CDR1 WSHSY, CDR2 SAAADI. The CDR3 sequence is 14 residues long. Losses at the gene ends were 6 bases for V and 2 bases for J; bases not matched to a gene: 5. In DNA form, the CDR3 reads TGCGCCAGCAGGTTAGCGGGCTTCACAGATACGCAGTATTTT. It encodes CASRLAGFTDTQYF.

This clone was observed once. The chain employs TRBV29-1 and TRBJ2-5, with 8 positions matching TRBD1. CDR1 and CDR2 (germline): SQVTM, ANQGSEA. The CDR3 is 14 amino acids. Unmatched junction bases numbered 9, after V lost 6 bases and J lost 3 bases. The CDR3 coding sequence is TGCAGCGTCGGGGAGGACAGGGAAAAAGAGACCCAGTACTTC. Translated: CSVGEDREKETQYF.

The rearrangement links TRBV6-1 to TRBJ2-2; D possibly corresponds to TRBD1 (6 bases). The germline gives CDR1 MNHNS, CDR2 SASEGT. V was shortened by 7 bases and J by 3 bases, with 12 bases between the two germline ends. This CDR3 is 14 amino acids long. This CDR3 is CASNKDRDTGELFF. CDR3 nucleotide sequence: TGTGCCAGCAACAAGGACAGAGACACCGGGGAGCTGTTTTTT.

The chain recombines TRBV5-5 with TRBJ1-5; tentatively, D is TRBD1 (5 bases). CDR3 length equals 17 residues. Per the germline V gene, CDR1 is SGHKS and CDR2 is YYEKEE (reference sequence). V shed 4 bases and J shed 2 bases, with 19 bases lying between them. The DNA for the CDR3 is TGTGCCAGCAGCCTAAGAGGGCCCAGGGTGCGCAATCAGCCCCAGCATTTT. It yields the protein CASSLRGPRVRNQPQHF.

The J gene is TRBJ1-1, the V gene TRBV19, with D tentatively TRBD1 (6 bases). The CDR3 has 14 amino acids. V dropped 11 bases and J dropped 0 bases, with 16 bases sitting between them. In germline, CDR1 is LNHDA, CDR2 SQIVND (reference sequence). The CDR3 sequence is CASYTGGLNTEAFF. Written as DNA, the CDR3 is TGTGCCTCATACACCGGGGGGCTGAACACTGAAGCTTTCTTT. The full variable domain, with the rest looked up from reference TRBV19 and TRBJ1-1, is DGGITQSPKYLFRKEGQNVTLSCEQNLNHDAMYWYRQDPGQGLRLIYYSQIVNDFQKGDIAEGYSVSREKKESFPLTVTSAQKNPTAFYLCASYTGGLNTEAFFGQGTRLTVV.

The count of this clone is one. The chain has TRBV28 and TRBJ1-2; possibly TRBD1 for D (6 bases). The CDR3 totals 14 residues. Germline CDR1 is MDHEN and CDR2 is SYDVKM. V was cut by 6 bases and J by 4 bases, with 15 bases left in between. CDR3 sequence reads: CASRPRQDLYGYTF. The CDR3, as DNA: TGTGCCAGCAGACCCAGACAGGACCTCTATGGCTACACCTTC.

This chain joins TRBV18 and TRBJ2-5; D unclear. V dropped 6 bases and J dropped 7 bases, with 18 bases sitting between them. The CDR3 is made up of 14 amino acids. CDR1 is KGHSH, CDR2 LQKENI, per germline. This CDR3 is CASSLRPYLGTQYF. DNA of the CDR3: TGTGCCAGCTCCCTCCGCCCCTACCTCGGGACCCAGTACTTC. Full variable domain (remainder filled in from reference TRBV18 and TRBJ2-5): NAGVMQNPRHLVRRRGQEARLRCSPMKGHSHVYWYRQLPEEGLKFMVYLQKENIIDESGMPKERFSAEFPKEGPSILRIQQVVRGDSAAYFCASSLRPYLGTQYFGPGTRLLVL.

Here the CDR3 DNA reads TGTGCCAGCTCACCACCGGGGGGGGGATACCAAGAGACCCAGTACTTC. This translates into CASSPPGGGYQETQYF. The chain has TRBV18 and TRBJ2-5; TRBD2 matches at 7 bases. The J segment lost 0 bases and the V segment lost 0 bases, leaving 4 bases of the junction unmatched. CDR3 length: 16 amino acids. Germline V gene sequence: CDR1 KGHSH, CDR2 LQKENI.

The rearrangement joins TRBV28 to TRBJ1-2; maybe TRBD1 (6 bases). This CDR3 region has 13 residues. Germline V gene data show CDR1 as MDHEN and CDR2 as SYDVKM. The V end lost 10 bases, the J end lost 2 bases, and 14 bases lay between the germline ends. CDR3 bases: TGTGCCATTCGGACAGCAGACAACTATGGCTACACCTTC. Residues: CAIRTADNYGYTF.

The rearrangement joins TRBV7-9 to TRBJ2-5, with 7 bases matching TRBD1. V shed 1 base, J shed 5 bases, and the junction held 4 bases outside the gene matches. The CDR3 runs 14 residues. Germline V gene data show CDR1 as SEHNR and CDR2 as FQNEAQ (reference sequence). The CDR3 DNA is TGTGCCAGCAGCTTAGGGGTCAGGGGGGAGACCCAGTACTTC. It specifies CASSLGVRGETQYF.

This sequence joins TRBV7-9 and TRBJ1-2; unclear D gene. With 2 bases removed from V and 0 bases from J, the gap between germline ends came to 7 bases. The CDR3 runs to 14 residues. Germline CDR1 SEHNR, CDR2 FQNEAQ (reference sequence). The CDR3, as DNA: TGTGCCAGCAGCTTAAGATGGACTAACTATGGCTACACCTTC. This translates into CASSLRWTNYGYTF.

CDR3: CASSKQLNQPQHF. CDR3 bases: TGTGCCAGCAGTAAACAGTTGAATCAGCCCCAGCATTTT. The rearrangement uses TRBV28 and TRBJ1-5, with D uncertain. The germline V gene has CDR1 MDHEN and CDR2 SYDVKM. CDR3 length: 13 residues. V lost 5 bases and J 4 bases, leaving 9 bases between the germline ends. Supplemented by reference TRBV28 and TRBJ1-5, the full variable domain reads DVKVTQSSRYLVKRTGEKVFLECVQDMDHENMFWYRQDPGLGLRLIYFSYDVKMKEKGDIPEGYSVSREKKERFSLILESASTNQTSMYLCASSKQLNQPQHFGDGTRLSIL.

CDR3 sequence (DNA): TGTGCCAGCGGGCTGGCCACAGATACGCAGTATTTT. As protein: CASGLATDTQYF. The genes are TRBV28 and TRBJ2-3; D gene uncertain. The CDR3 is 12 residues long. V was trimmed by 8 bases and J by 2 bases, leaving 8 bases between them. Germline CDR1 is MDHEN and CDR2 is SYDVKM.

V is TRBV2 and J is TRBJ2-7; TRBD1 or TRBD2 may be the D gene (5 bases each). Trimming removed 9 bases at V and 2 bases at J, with 17 bases between. The V gene's germline CDR1 is SNHLY and CDR2 FYNNEI. The CDR3 totals 14 residues. DNA of the CDR3: TGTGCCAGGCTAGCACAGGAGTTCCCCTACGAGCAGTACTTC. Translated, it gives CARLAQEFPYEQYF.

The gene calls are TRBV7-9 and TRBJ2-2, with 10 nucleotides matching TRBD1. Per germline, CDR1 SEHNR and CDR2 FQNEAQ (reference sequence). V gave up 5 bases and J gave up 1 base; unmatched junction bases: 4. CDR3 length: 16 amino acids. The CDR3 sequence: CASSRDRGLNTGELFF. The CDR3 DNA sequence: TGTGCCAGCAGCCGGGACAGGGGCCTGAACACCGGGGAGCTGTTTTTT.

The chain combines TRBV7-2 with TRBJ2-1; 7 nucleotides agree with TRBD2. Per the germline V gene, CDR1 is SGHTA and CDR2 is FQGNSA. This CDR3 has 15 residues. The V segment lost 4 bases and the J segment 0 bases; nucleotides outside the gene matches: 3. CDR3 in DNA: TGTGCCAGCAGCTCCTTAGCGGGCTCCTACAATGAGCAGTTCTTC. Its translation is CASSSLAGSYNEQFF. The whole variable domain, remainder taken from reference TRBV7-2 and TRBJ2-1, is GAGVSQSPSNKVTEKGKDVELRCDPISGHTALYWYRQSLGQGLEFLIYFQGNSAPDKSGLPSDRFSAERTGGSVSTLTIQRTQQEDSAVYLCASSSLAGSYNEQFFGPGTRLTVL.

The chain uses TRBV7-3 and TRBJ2-3, with D possibly being TRBD1 or TRBD2 (5 bases each). V was clipped by 2 bases and J by 1 base, with 16 bases between them. The CDR3 extends over 17 amino acids. Looked up from germline, CDR1 is SGHTA and CDR2 is FQGTGA. CDR3 in DNA: TGTGCCAGCAGCTTACCAGACTCGGGGACGGGCACAGATACGCAGTATTTT. Translation gives CASSLPDSGTGTDTQYF. The whole variable domain, filled in from reference TRBV7-3 and TRBJ2-3, reads GAGVSQTPSNKVTEKGKYVELRCDPISGHTALYWYRQSLGQGPEFLIYFQGTGAADDSGLPNDRFFAVRPEGSVSTLKIQRTERGDSAVYLCASSLPDSGTGTDTQYFGPGTRLTVL.

The rearrangement links TRBV11-2 to TRBJ2-7, with TRBD2 identical over 9 bases. The V and J ends lost 4 bases and 3 bases, in that order; junction bases with no gene match: 4. Germline values: CDR1 SGHAT, CDR2 FQNNGV. The CDR3 is 14 amino acids. The CDR3 here is CASSWRGGNYEQYF. The CDR3 coding sequence is TGTGCCAGCAGCTGGCGGGGGGGGAACTACGAGCAGTACTTC.

This chain uses TRBV19 with TRBJ1-1, with a weak D call TRBD1 (5 bases). The CDR3 extends over 14 amino acids. Per germline, CDR1 LNHDA and CDR2 SQIVND (reference sequence). Trimming pared 6 bases from V and 1 base from J, leaving 12 bases between. CDR3 in amino acids: CASRFRAGNTEAFF. CDR3 nucleotides: TGTGCCAGTAGATTCAGGGCCGGGAACACTGAAGCTTTCTTT.

The chain has TRBV7-3 and TRBJ2-2; no clear D gene. CDR3 size: 13 residues. Trimming cost V 2 bases and J 6 bases, with 7 bases left between them. Germline V gene lookup returns CDR1 SGHTA and CDR2 FQGTGA. The CDR3 DNA reads as TGTGCCAGCAGCTTACAGGATTCCGGGGAGCTGTTTTTT. Protein product: CASSLQDSGELFF.

This chain connects TRBV10-3 to TRBJ2-7; the match to TRBD2 covers 16 bases. Germline loops: CDR1 ENHRY, CDR2 SYGVKD. V shed 3 bases and J 0 bases; nucleotides not matched to a gene: 5. This CDR3 is built from 18 residues. For the CDR3, the DNA is TGTGCCATCAGTGATATGGGACTAGCGGGAGGGTACTCCTACGAGCAGTACTTC. Its translation: CAISDMGLAGGYSYEQYF.